The 25 T cell receptor beta chains below come from one sample, sequenced in a study of human T cells and chemical hapten exposure. Described time point: patch test 1, 2 weeks after DPC sensitization. The treatment was: therapeutic diphenylcyclopropenone sensitization with weekly scalp DPC. The authors' total RNA extraction used unfractionated whole blood. TCRdb reprocessed the RACE reads with MiXCR, giving one entry per CDR3 protein. The table records about 52,000 distinct CDR3 sequences, approximately 9.9% of them present only once. The specimen was whole blood, collected in connection with sensitization to the hapten diphenylcyclopropenone (DPC). The origin of the receptors is a woman aged 35 to 49 with alopecia areata. Some clones in this sample may be carry-over from other donors' samples.

This clonotype appeared a few times. The chain combines TRBV2 with TRBJ2-1; 7 bases are a match to TRBD2. Germline CDR1 is SNHLY and CDR2 is FYNNEI. The CDR3 length is 14 residues. V lost 7 bases, J lost 9 bases, and 12 bases stayed unmatched. DNA for the CDR3: TGTGCCAGCAAGGGACTATCTCCGGAGGGTGAGCAGTTCTTC. Encoded protein: CASKGLSPEGEQFF.

This chain connects TRBV3-1 to TRBJ2-5; TRBD1 matches 10 bases. V gave up 7 bases and J gave up 2 bases; unmatched junction bases: 7. Germline V gene lookup returns CDR1 LGHDT and CDR2 YNNKEL (reference sequence). The CDR3 has 15 residues. CDR3 residues: CASTPRDRGQETQYF. In DNA form, the CDR3 reads TGTGCCAGCACCCCAAGGGACAGGGGACAAGAGACCCAGTACTTC.

This clonotype has a count of ten or more. The gene calls are TRBV28 and TRBJ2-7; perhaps D is TRBD1 or TRBD2 (6 bases each). The CDR3 extends over 20 amino acids. The germline CDR1 and CDR2 sequences are MDHEN and SYDVKM. The V end lost 1 base, the J end lost 3 bases, and 28 bases lay between the germline ends. CDR3 sequence: CASSLSRRQVSLDYNYEQYF. The CDR3 DNA follows: TGTGCCAGCAGTTTATCCCGCCGACAGGTATCCCTGGACTACAACTACGAGCAGTACTTC.

Only a few counts were recorded for this clonotype. V is TRBV28 and J is TRBJ2-6, with 9 positions matching TRBD1. There are 17 residues in the CDR3. Germline V gives CDR1 MDHEN, CDR2 SYDVKM. J gave up 0 bases and V 6 bases, and 6 bases lay outside the gene matches. Here the CDR3 DNA reads TGTGCCAGCAGAGGACAGGGGCCCCCCTCTGGGGCCAACGTCCTGACTTTC. This encodes CASRGQGPPSGANVLTF.

The chain carries TRBV18 and TRBJ1-1; 10 nucleotides line up with TRBD1. Losses at the gene ends were 5 bases for V and 5 bases for J; bases not matched to a gene: 8. From germline, CDR1 is KGHSH and CDR2 LQKENI. There are 15 residues in the CDR3. The CDR3 loop reads CASSAGTGEGTEAFF. DNA for the CDR3: TGTGCCAGCTCAGCCGGGACAGGGGAGGGTACTGAAGCTTTCTTT.

This clonotype was recorded many times. The chain joins TRBV20-1 to TRBJ1-5; D call uncertain. The CDR3 is 13 amino acids. CDR1 is DFQATT, CDR2 SNEGSKA, per germline (reference sequence). V lost 6 bases and J 4 bases, leaving 13 bases between the germline ends. The CDR3 spells CSAIGPSNQPQHF. Written as DNA, the CDR3 is TGCAGTGCAATTGGACCCTCTAATCAGCCCCAGCATTTT.

This clonotype was picked up many times. The chain has TRBV11-2 and TRBJ1-6, with 10 nucleotides matching TRBD1. This CDR3 has 15 residues. V lost 5 bases and J lost 9; bases outside the gene matches: 7. Germline V gene sequence: CDR1 SGHAT, CDR2 FQNNGV. The chain's CDR3 is CASSLLDRGGSPLHF. CDR3 bases: TGTGCCAGCAGCCTTTTGGACAGGGGGGGTTCACCCCTCCACTTT. The complete variable domain, with remaining parts taken from reference TRBV11-2 and TRBJ1-6, reads EAGVAQSPRYKIIEKRQSVAFWCNPISGHATLYWYQQILGQGPKLLIQFQNNGVVDDSQLPKDRFSAERLKGVDSTLKIQPAKLEDSAVYLCASSLLDRGGSPLHFGNGTRLTVT.

The table lists this clonotype with many counts. The chain links TRBV11-2 to TRBJ2-4, with D unclear. Germline V gene sequence: CDR1 SGHAT, CDR2 FQNNGV. Trimming removed 0 bases at V and 2 bases at J, with 5 bases between. The CDR3 runs 14 residues. Written as DNA, the CDR3 is TGTGCCAGCAGCTTAGAACCCTCCAAAAACATTCAGTACTTC. It encodes CASSLEPSKNIQYF.

In its sample, this clonotype was seen a few times. The V call is TRBV7-8, the J call TRBJ2-3; no clear D gene. Trimming took 1 base from V and 6 from J, leaving 11 bases between them. The CDR3 consists of 14 residues. Germline V gene sequence: CDR1 SGHVS, CDR2 FQNEAQ. This CDR3 is CASSLELLPDTQYF. The CDR3 DNA is TGTGCCAGCAGCTTAGAACTACTCCCGGATACGCAGTATTTT.

The V and J genes are TRBV28 and TRBJ2-2; possibly TRBD1 for D (5 bases). This CDR3 has 11 residues. Germline CDR1 and CDR2: MDHEN and SYDVKM. Trimming took 9 bases from V and 6 from J, leaving 8 bases between them. The CDR3: CASQTAGELFF. The CDR3 bases are TGTGCCAGTCAGACAGCCGGGGAGCTGTTTTTT.

The sample holds many counts of this clonotype. The gene calls are TRBV3-1 and TRBJ2-3, with a weak D call TRBD2 (6 bases). Per germline, CDR1 LGHDT and CDR2 YNNKEL (reference sequence). V was trimmed by 0 bases and J by 4 bases, leaving 14 bases between them. CDR3 length: 16 amino acids. The CDR3 loop is CASSQERREFADTQYF. The CDR3 DNA reads TGTGCCAGCAGCCAAGAACGGCGGGAATTCGCAGATACGCAGTATTTT.

The chain combines TRBV7-8 with TRBJ2-6; D unclear. Per the germline V gene, CDR1 is SGHVS and CDR2 is FQNEAQ. V lost 1 base to trimming and J lost 0 bases, with 4 bases between them. The CDR3 sequence is 15 residues long. The CDR3: CASSLGGSGANVLTF. The CDR3 region has the DNA TGTGCCAGCAGCTTAGGGGGCTCTGGGGCCAACGTCCTGACTTTC.

In its sample, this clonotype was seen a few times. The rearrangement joins TRBV29-1 to TRBJ2-1; 9 bases are shared with TRBD2. CDR3 size: 12 residues. Germline V gene lookup returns CDR1 SQVTM and CDR2 ANQGSEA. With 4 bases clipped from V and 10 bases from J, the junction kept 5 bases outside the gene matches. This CDR3 is CSVGQRGAEQFF. The CDR3 nucleotides are TGCAGCGTTGGGCAGCGGGGGGCCGAGCAGTTCTTC.

This clonotype was detected only a few times. The chain is built from TRBV9 and TRBJ2-1; 7 bases match TRBD2. Germline CDR1 reads SGDLS; CDR2 reads YYNGEE. V was clipped by 4 bases and J by 6 bases; unmatched bases: 10. The CDR3 contains 15 residues. CDR3 residues: CASSPGEGLVNEQFF. As DNA, the CDR3 is TGTGCCAGCAGCCCTGGGGAGGGGTTGGTCAATGAGCAGTTCTTC.

This clonotype was seen at least ten times. J is TRBJ2-5 and V is TRBV6-5, with D hard to call. V lost 2 bases and J 5 bases, leaving 12 bases between the germline ends. Per the germline V gene, CDR1 is MNHEY and CDR2 is SVGAGI. There are 14 residues in the CDR3. CDR3 in amino acids: CASSYALVGETQYF. The CDR3 region has the DNA TGTGCCAGCAGTTACGCCCTCGTCGGGGAGACCCAGTACTTC.

This clonotype came up a few times. This sequence joins TRBV28 and TRBJ2-3, with D uncertain. Germline CDR1 is MDHEN and CDR2 is SYDVKM. Trimming removed 5 bases from V and 14 bases from J, with 17 bases in between. The CDR3 sequence is 12 residues long. CDR3 nucleotide sequence: TGTGCCAGCAGTCTAGACCGGATGCCCCTGTATTTT. Protein product: CASSLDRMPLYF.

In its sample, this clonotype was seen a few times. The chain is built from TRBV5-6 and TRBJ2-2; the match to TRBD1 covers 8 bases. The germline CDR1 and CDR2 sequences are SGHDT and YYEEEE. The CDR3 is made up of 14 amino acids. Trimming cost V 2 bases and J 7 bases; bases outside gene matches: 4. The CDR3 sequence: CASSFDRGDGELFF. DNA for the CDR3: TGTGCCAGCAGCTTCGACAGGGGCGACGGGGAGCTGTTTTTT.

Concerning this clonotype: This could be a read error, since a much larger clone is one nucleotide away. The rearrangement joins TRBV20-1 to TRBJ1-4, with a tentative D call TRBD1 (6 bases). CDR3 length equals 13 residues. CDR1 is DFQATT and CDR2 is SNEGSKA in the germline V gene (reference sequence). Trimming left V 3 bases short and J 4 bases short, with 9 bases between. Written as DNA, the CDR3 is TGCAGTGCTAGGGACAGCATTAATGAAAAACTGTTTTTT. Translation gives CSARDSINEKLFF.

This clonotype was seen at least ten times. Here the CDR3 DNA reads TGTGCCAGCAGCCAAGATCCTGGGATAGGTCAGCCCCAGCATTTT. It yields the protein CASSQDPGIGQPQHF. The V call is TRBV3-1, the J call TRBJ1-5, with D unresolved. CDR3 length: 15 amino acids. CDR1 and CDR2 (germline): LGHDT, YNNKEL (reference sequence). V was pared by 0 bases and J by 6 bases, with 12 bases between.

This chain links TRBV20-1 with TRBJ2-7; 13 bases fit TRBD2. This CDR3 spans 18 amino acids. The germline V gene encodes CDR1 DFQATT and CDR2 SNEGSKA (reference sequence). The junction had 11 bases not matched to a gene; V was cut back by 3 bases and J by 0 bases. CDR3 loop: CSASGSGLAGTSSYEQYF. Here the CDR3 DNA reads TGCAGTGCTAGTGGGTCGGGACTAGCGGGAACTTCCTCCTACGAGCAGTACTTC.

This clonotype showed up just a few times. V and J are TRBV6-4 and TRBJ2-3; D gene ambiguous. This CDR3 is built from 15 residues. Germline V lookup: CDR1 MRHNA, CDR2 SNTAGT. The V gene lost 5 bases and the J gene lost 3 bases, with 15 bases spanning the gap. The CDR3 DNA reads TGTGCCAGCAGTCAACAGCTCACTGAGACAGATACGCAGTATTTT. It codes for CASSQQLTETDTQYF.

This clonotype was recorded at least ten times. The gene calls are TRBV29-1 and TRBJ2-5; tentatively, D is TRBD2 (7 bases). The CDR3 sequence is 13 residues long. Germline-derived CDR1 and CDR2 are SQVTM and ANQGSEA. V dropped 4 bases and J dropped 5 bases, with 14 bases sitting between them. In DNA form, the CDR3 reads TGCAGCGTTGGGGCTAGGGGGGGTGAGACCCAGTACTTC. It encodes CSVGARGGETQYF.

The rearrangement joins TRBV15 to TRBJ1-1; D gene unclear. This CDR3 comprises 13 residues. Germline values: CDR1 LNHNV, CDR2 YYDKDF (reference sequence). The V end lost 8 bases, the J end lost 6 bases, and 16 bases lay between the germline ends. The chain's CDR3 is CATRYWQKPEAFF. As DNA, the CDR3 is TGTGCCACCCGATACTGGCAGAAGCCTGAAGCTTTCTTT.

This clonotype was picked up a small number of times. V gene TRBV7-7 combines with J gene TRBJ2-3, with D possibly TRBD2 on 6 matching bases. Germline assignment: CDR1 SSHAT and CDR2 FNYEAQ (reference sequence). The CDR3 is made up of 11 amino acids. V was shortened by 4 bases and J by 10 bases, with 9 bases between the two germline ends. The DNA for the CDR3 is TGTGCCAGCAGCTCCGGGACTGCGCAGTATTTT. Translated: CASSSGTAQYF.

The V gene is TRBV5-1, the J gene TRBJ2-1, with 11 bases identical to TRBD2. Germline V CDR1 and CDR2: SGHRS, YFSETQ. This CDR3 has 16 residues. V lost 4 bases, J lost 4 bases, and 7 bases stayed unmatched. CDR3 bases: TGCGCCAGCAGCAGCCGAACTAGCGGGGGTTACAATGAGCAGTTCTTC. Amino acids: CASSSRTSGGYNEQFF.